This TCR beta chain derives from a study of cytomegalovirus exposure and HLA in healthy donors. Study-wide findings and caveats: The productive fraction for most TCR beta V segments was about 87% or about 30% in an earlier analysis. Roughly uniform sequencing depth across donors was assumed, possibly incorrectly. It was approximately 150 TCR beta chains that were listed as cytomegalovirus-associated.

To note about this clone: Antigen: not known.

Use of 60 Vbeta and 13 Jbeta primers characterized the PCR. TCRdb keeps only in-frame clones here, not all; method: immunoSEQ multiplex PCR. The sample lists 150,000 to 200,000 clones, 81% occurring once. Trimming took 3 bases from V and 0 from J, leaving 15 bases between them. Germline loops: CDR1 LNHDA, CDR2 SQIVND (reference sequence). The CDR3 is 18 residues long. Sequencing was carried out using PBMCs. The TCR originated in a man between 18 and 29 years old in good health and CMV-seronegative. This chain joins TRBV19 and TRBJ1-6, with D uncertain. In nucleotides, the CDR3 is TGTGCCAGTAGTATGAGGATGGCTACCGGCTCCTATAATTCACCCCTCCACTTT. It codes for CASSMRMATGSYNSPLHF.